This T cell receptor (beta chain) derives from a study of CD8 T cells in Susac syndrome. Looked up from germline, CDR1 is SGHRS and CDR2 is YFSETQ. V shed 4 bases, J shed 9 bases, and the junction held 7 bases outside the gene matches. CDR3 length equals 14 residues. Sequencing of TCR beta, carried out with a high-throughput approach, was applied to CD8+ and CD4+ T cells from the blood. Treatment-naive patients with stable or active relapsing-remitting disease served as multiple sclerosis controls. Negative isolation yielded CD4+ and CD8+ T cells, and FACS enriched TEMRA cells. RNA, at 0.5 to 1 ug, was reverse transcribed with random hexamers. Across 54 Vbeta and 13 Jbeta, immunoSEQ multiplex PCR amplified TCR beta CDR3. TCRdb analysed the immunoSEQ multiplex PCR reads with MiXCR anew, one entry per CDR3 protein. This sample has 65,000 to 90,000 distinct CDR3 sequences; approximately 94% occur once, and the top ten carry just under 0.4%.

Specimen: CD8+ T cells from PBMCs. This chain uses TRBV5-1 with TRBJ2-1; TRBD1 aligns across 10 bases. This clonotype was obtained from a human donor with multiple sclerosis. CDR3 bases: TGCGCCAGCAGCACGGGACAGGGGAGTGCTGAGCAGTTCTTC. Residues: CASSTGQGSAEQFF.